The 32 T cell receptor beta chains below come from one sample, sequenced in a study (dated by TCRdb to about 2016). The method behind the library was RT-PCR. TCRdb lists the instrument as Illumina MiSeq. In TCRdb, the public reads were trimmed at Q25 with fastp and aligned with MiXCR, with productive beta chains retained. CDR3 protein duplicates are merged, each entry listing the most common genes and DNA. The sample table contains about 700,000 distinct CDR3 sequences; only one count was recorded for approximately 15% of them. The top ten constitute 3.6% of the sample. Sequencing was performed on memory CD4+ T cells from blood. All receptors come from a female donor in good health, serving as a healthy control.

This clonotype came up a few times. The CDR3 region is CASSVRGESSGNTIYF. Written as DNA, the CDR3 is TGTGCCAGCAGCGTAAGGGGTGAAAGCTCTGGAAACACCATATATTTT. This chain connects TRBV9 to TRBJ1-3; tentative D call: TRBD1 (5 bases). CDR3 length: 16 amino acids. V gave up 1 base and J gave up 0 bases, with 11 bases separating them. Germline lookup yields CDR1 SGDLS and CDR2 YYNGEE.

V is TRBV27 and J is TRBJ2-1; 9 bases are shared with TRBD1. The CDR3 runs to 14 residues. CDR1 is MNHEY, CDR2 SMNVEV, per germline (reference sequence). Trimming took 6 bases from V and 6 from J; bases not matched to a gene: 6. The CDR3 sequence: CASRSGTGSNEQFF. DNA of the CDR3: TGTGCCAGCAGATCCGGGACAGGGAGCAATGAGCAGTTCTTC.

This clonotype was counted at least ten times. The V gene is TRBV20-1, the J gene TRBJ2-1; D perhaps matches TRBD2 (6 bases). The CDR3 sequence is 11 residues long. Between the trimmed V and J ends, which lost 6 bases and 3 bases, there was a span of 6 bases. Germline V gives CDR1 DFQATT, CDR2 SNEGSKA (reference sequence). CDR3: CSADYYNEQFF. The CDR3 bases are TGCAGTGCGGACTACTACAATGAGCAGTTCTTC.

Ten or more counts support this clonotype. The V and J genes are TRBV9 and TRBJ2-5; 9 nucleotides match TRBD1. This CDR3 is built from 15 residues. Germline V gives CDR1 SGDLS, CDR2 YYNGEE. The V gene end was trimmed by 0 bases and the J gene end by 4 bases; junction bases not matched to a gene: 4. Here the CDR3 DNA reads TGTGCCAGCAGCGTAGACAGGGGGCGGTTAGAGACCCAGTACTTC. Translated: CASSVDRGRLETQYF.

The J gene is TRBJ2-3, the V gene TRBV7-8; no firm D call. The V end lost 4 bases, the J end lost 0 bases, and 8 bases lay between the germline ends. Germline lookup yields CDR1 SGHVS and CDR2 FQNEAQ. The CDR3 is made up of 14 amino acids. CDR3 protein: CASSSVTSTDTQYF. The CDR3 nucleotides read TGTGCCAGCAGCTCCGTGACTAGCACAGATACGCAGTATTTT.

The chain has TRBV7-2 and TRBJ2-7; D gene unclear. In germline, CDR1 is SGHTA, CDR2 FQGNSA. The ends were cut back, 4 bases at V and 2 bases at J, with 9 bases in the middle. The CDR3 is 13 amino acids. The CDR3 bases are TGTGCCAGCAGCTCCGATTGGACCTACGAGCAGTACTTC. Residues: CASSSDWTYEQYF.

The rearrangement uses TRBV11-2 and TRBJ2-5; D is possibly TRBD1 (6 bases). This CDR3 comprises 15 residues. CDR1 SGHAT and CDR2 FQNNGV come from the germline V gene. The V gene lost 1 base and the J gene lost 2 bases, with 11 bases spanning the gap. CDR3 loop: CASSLVWTVQETQYF. The CDR3 DNA follows: TGTGCCAGCAGCTTAGTCTGGACAGTTCAAGAGACCCAGTACTTC. The full variable domain, with the rest looked up from reference TRBV11-2 and TRBJ2-5, is EAGVAQSPRYKIIEKRQSVAFWCNPISGHATLYWYQQILGQGPKLLIQFQNNGVVDDSQLPKDRFSAERLKGVDSTLKIQPAKLEDSAVYLCASSLVWTVQETQYFGPGTRLLVL.

This clonotype has just a few counts. The chain employs TRBV20-1 and TRBJ2-3; tentatively, D is TRBD2 (6 bases). CDR1 is DFQATT and CDR2 is SNEGSKA in the germline V gene (reference sequence). This CDR3 is built from 14 residues. The V end was cut by 5 bases, the J end by 0 bases, with 12 bases between. The CDR3 nucleotides are TGCAGTGCTCGACCTAGCGCCAGCACAGATACGCAGTATTTT. Protein: CSARPSASTDTQYF.

This rearrangement joins TRBV7-3 to TRBJ2-1; 9 positions agree with TRBD2. V shed 5 bases and J 10 bases; nucleotides not matched to a gene: 9. Germline-derived CDR1 and CDR2 are SGHTA and FQGTGA. This CDR3 region has 14 residues. The chain's CDR3 is CASSPVAGEGEQFF. CDR3 nucleotides: TGTGCCAGCAGCCCCGTAGCGGGAGAGGGGGAGCAGTTCTTC.

The chain is built from TRBV24-1 and TRBJ2-3, with TRBD2 identical over 7 bases. Germline V CDR1 and CDR2: KGHDR, SFDVKD. J lost 6 bases, V lost 3 bases, and 14 bases had no gene match. This CDR3 has 17 amino acids. CDR3 residues: CATSDPRLALRGDTQYF. The CDR3 region has the DNA TGTGCCACCAGTGATCCGCGACTAGCACTACGCGGGGATACGCAGTATTTT.

The J gene is TRBJ2-2, the V gene TRBV9; D gene ambiguous. V lost 2 bases and J lost 0, with 5 bases in between. In germline, CDR1 is SGDLS, CDR2 YYNGEE. CDR3 length equals 14 residues. CDR3 loop: CASSVPANTGELFF. The CDR3 DNA is TGTGCCAGCAGCGTGCCGGCGAACACCGGGGAGCTGTTTTTT.

As DNA, the CDR3 is TGTGCCAGCTTGGATTCACCCCTCCACTTT. It codes for CASLDSPLHF. The chain links TRBV12-3 or TRBV12-4 to TRBJ1-6, with D uncertain. V lost 8 bases to trimming and J lost 8 bases, with 4 bases between them. The CDR3 is 10 amino acids.

The table lists this clonotype with many counts. The genes are TRBV29-1 and TRBJ2-7; 8 nucleotides agree with TRBD2. Germline values: CDR1 SQVTM, CDR2 ANQGSEA. Trimming removed 7 bases from V and 6 bases from J; junction bases left unmatched: 8. The CDR3 extends over 12 amino acids. The CDR3 loop reads CSGGLGGSEQYF. As DNA, the CDR3 is TGCAGCGGGGGACTAGGCGGGAGCGAGCAGTACTTC.

This clonotype was found a few times. This chain uses TRBV12-3 or TRBV12-4 with TRBJ2-5; TRBD1 aligns across 8 bases. V dropped 5 bases and J dropped 1; count of bases not matched to a gene: 12. The CDR3 extends over 17 amino acids. CDR3 amino acids: CASSLSGGRGFQETQYF. CDR3 DNA: TGTGCCAGCAGTCTATCAGGGGGCCGTGGCTTCCAAGAGACCCAGTACTTC.

A few counts support this clonotype. The chain is built from TRBV28 and TRBJ2-7; possible D gene TRBD2, 5 bases. The V gene's germline CDR1 is MDHEN and CDR2 SYDVKM. Trimming cost V 7 bases and J 2 bases, with 18 bases left between them. The CDR3 is made up of 15 amino acids. The CDR3 loop is CASKASGGGTYEQYF. The CDR3 nucleotides are TGTGCCAGCAAAGCCTCCGGAGGCGGTACCTACGAGCAGTACTTC.

This clonotype was observed at least ten times. The V and J genes are TRBV7-4 and TRBJ1-5; D ambiguous. The CDR3 has 15 residues. V gave up 3 bases and J gave up 0 bases, with 9 bases separating them. CDR1 and CDR2 (germline): SGHVT, SQSDAQ. The CDR3 loop is CASSFMDYSNQPQHF. In nucleotides, the CDR3 is TGTGCCAGCAGCTTTATGGATTATAGCAATCAGCCCCAGCATTTT.

In its sample, this clonotype was seen a few times. The chain uses TRBV10-2 and TRBJ1-5; TRBD1 agrees at 8 bases. CDR1 and CDR2 from the germline V gene are WSHSY and SAAADI. With V trimmed by 8 bases and J by 4 bases, 4 bases remained unmatched. This CDR3 spans 13 amino acids. This CDR3 is CASGGQANQPQHF. DNA of the CDR3: TGCGCCAGCGGGGGACAGGCAAATCAGCCCCAGCATTTT.

The gene calls are TRBV3-1 and TRBJ2-5, with D perhaps TRBD2 (5 bases). The ends were cut back, 4 bases at V and 8 bases at J, with 14 bases in the middle. The CDR3 runs to 13 residues. CDR1 and CDR2 (germline): LGHDT, YNNKEL (reference sequence). The CDR3 loop is CASSPNGGSTQYF. For the CDR3, the DNA is TGTGCCAGCAGCCCCAATGGTGGGAGTACCCAGTACTTC.

This clonotype was seen many times. The chain employs TRBV7-2 and TRBJ2-1; tentative D call: TRBD2 (5 bases). There are 14 residues in the CDR3. V lost 11 bases and J lost 8, with 22 bases in between. CDR1 is SGHTA and CDR2 is FQGNSA in the germline V gene. The CDR3 loop is CARLGGGSHDEQFF. The CDR3 DNA is TGTGCCCGGCTCGGTGGTGGGAGTCACGATGAGCAGTTCTTC.

This clonotype came up a few times. V gene TRBV7-9 combines with J gene TRBJ1-2; TRBD1 is a possible D gene (6 bases). From germline, CDR1 is SEHNR and CDR2 FQNEAQ (reference sequence). Trimming left V 0 bases short and J 2 bases short, with 13 bases between. The CDR3 loop spans 16 amino acids. This CDR3 is CASSLASGGANYGYTF. The CDR3, as DNA: TGTGCCAGCAGCTTAGCTAGCGGGGGGGCGAACTATGGCTACACCTTC.

The chain combines TRBV18 with TRBJ2-2, with 7 bases that match TRBD1. V was pared by 1 base and J by 9 bases, with 8 bases of the junction left unmatched. The length of the CDR3 is 15 residues. Germline values: CDR1 KGHSH, CDR2 LQKENI. The CDR3 nucleotides are TGTGCCAGCTCACCACAGGGGGCCCTTCACCGGGAGCTGTTTTTT. Translating gives CASSPQGALHRELFF.

The V gene is TRBV30, the J gene TRBJ2-1; TRBD2 is a possible D gene (6 bases). V lost 5 bases, J lost 6 bases, and 14 bases lay in between. The CDR3 runs 13 residues. Germline CDR1 GTSNPN, CDR2 SVGIG (reference sequence). The CDR3 nucleotides are TGTGCCTGGGCGACGGGGGAGCTCAATGAGCAGTTCTTC. Amino acids: CAWATGELNEQFF. Full variable domain (outside the CDR3, taken from reference TRBV30 and TRBJ2-1): SQTIHQWPATLVQPVGSPLSLECTVEGTSNPNLYWYRQAAGRGLQLLFYSVGIGQISSEVPQNLSASRPQDRQFILSSKKLLLSDSGFYLCAWATGELNEQFFGPGTRLTVL.

The J gene is TRBJ2-3, the V gene TRBV30, with 7 bases identical to TRBD2. Germline V gene data show CDR1 as GTSNPN and CDR2 as SVGIG (reference sequence). The trim removed 2 bases at V and 4 bases at J, leaving 3 bases unmatched. This CDR3 spans 13 amino acids. The CDR3 DNA follows: TGTGCCTGGAGTAAGCGGGACGCAGATACGCAGTATTTT. Protein sequence: CAWSKRDADTQYF.

This clonotype was recorded a few times. The chain combines TRBV7-9 with TRBJ1-5, with unresolved D. From germline, CDR1 is SEHNR and CDR2 FQNEAQ (reference sequence). CDR3 length: 15 amino acids. The ends were cut back, 5 bases at V and 5 bases at J, with 16 bases in the middle. The CDR3 coding sequence is TGTGCCAGCAGCCCAGCCGCGCGGGTGGATCAGCCCCAGCATTTT. This encodes CASSPAARVDQPQHF.

CDR3 in amino acids: CASNRRSSYNEQFF. CDR3 sequence (DNA): TGTGCCAGCAACAGGAGGAGCTCCTACAATGAGCAGTTCTTC. The chain employs TRBV2 and TRBJ2-1, with D perhaps being TRBD1 or TRBD2 (5 bases each). V gave up 7 bases and J gave up 0 bases, with 10 bases separating them. The germline V gene encodes CDR1 SNHLY and CDR2 FYNNEI. The CDR3 consists of 14 residues.

This clonotype was picked up a small number of times. The chain is built from TRBV20-1 and TRBJ2-1; D might be TRBD2 (5 bases). V was cut by 3 bases and J by 10 bases, with 13 bases left in between. This CDR3 has 12 residues. The V gene's germline CDR1 is DFQATT and CDR2 SNEGSKA (reference sequence). CDR3 in DNA: TGCAGTGCTAGTGAGTCTAGCAGGGAGCAGTTCTTC. Amino acid sequence: CSASESSREQFF.

This clonotype has just a few counts. Just one base apart from a much larger clone, this may be a read error. The chain combines TRBV6-2 or TRBV6-3 with TRBJ1-1; D unclear. Germline values: CDR1 MNHEY, CDR2 SVGEGT. The V end lost 6 bases, the J end lost 1 base, and 12 bases lay between the germline ends. The CDR3 sequence is 14 residues long. The CDR3 sequence is CASRLHRENTEAFF. DNA for the CDR3: TGTGCCAGCAGACTACACAGAGAGAACACTGAAGCTTTCTTT.

The rearrangement links TRBV30 to TRBJ1-4; D uncertain. The CDR3 loop spans 13 amino acids. The germline V gene has CDR1 GTSNPN and CDR2 SVGIG (reference sequence). V was pared by 0 bases and J by 4 bases, with 6 bases between. The CDR3 is CAWSVLLNEKLFF. CDR3 nucleotide sequence: TGTGCCTGGAGTGTACTCCTTAATGAAAAACTGTTTTTT.

This clonotype came up many times. The chain recombines TRBV12-3 or TRBV12-4 with TRBJ2-7; 7 bases map to TRBD2. The CDR3 runs 14 residues. V gave up 5 bases and J gave up 2 bases; unmatched junction bases: 6. CDR3 DNA: TGTGCCAGCAGTGAACCAGCGGGACCCTACGAGCAGTACTTC. Translating it yields CASSEPAGPYEQYF.

The sample holds a few counts of this clonotype. The chain has TRBV20-1 and TRBJ2-1; 14 bases map to TRBD2. The germline gives CDR1 DFQATT, CDR2 SNEGSKA (reference sequence). Trimming at V came to 6 bases and at J to 1 base, leaving 11 bases not matched to a gene. The CDR3 totals 18 residues. Here the CDR3 DNA reads TGCAGTGCCCCCCCGGGACTAGCGGGAGTAAGTTCCTACAATGAGCAGTTCTTC. Protein product: CSAPPGLAGVSSYNEQFF.

CDR3 in DNA: TGTGCCAGCAGATGGGGAAAAGGGGAGCTGTTTTTT. Amino acid sequence: CASRWGKGELFF. The chain recombines TRBV14 with TRBJ2-2; D gene unclear. The germline V gene has CDR1 SGHDN and CDR2 FVKESK. V was clipped by 6 bases and J by 8 bases, with 10 bases between them. This CDR3 spans 12 amino acids.

The V and J genes are TRBV20-1 and TRBJ1-2, with D possibly matching TRBD1 (5 bases). The length of the CDR3 is 13 residues. The V gene lost 5 bases and the J gene lost 1 base, with 11 bases spanning the gap. Germline CDR1 DFQATT, CDR2 SNEGSKA (reference sequence). The CDR3 protein is CSAGRQFNYGYTF. The CDR3 DNA is TGCAGTGCTGGAAGACAGTTTAACTATGGCTACACCTTC.